These 15 T cell receptor beta chains were sequenced from one sample in a study of T cell repertoires in cytomegalovirus infection. TCRdb used MiXCR to reprocess the reads, holding one entry per CDR3 protein. Seen here are some 680,000 distinct CDR3 sequences, under 40% observed once, and the top ten hold around 3%. The sample was PBMCs. These receptors originate from a human donor in good health (CMV status not recorded). Some clones in this sample may be carry-over from other donors' samples.

The chain employs TRBV7-2 and TRBJ2-2, with 7 positions matching TRBD2. V shed 7 bases and J 4 bases; nucleotides not matched to a gene: 9. The CDR3 is made up of 15 amino acids. CDR1 is SGHTA and CDR2 is FQGNSA in the germline V gene. CDR3 in amino acids: CASNFRGSGTGELFF. CDR3 bases: TGTGCCAGCAATTTCCGCGGGAGCGGCACCGGGGAGCTGTTTTTT. Full variable domain (remainder filled in from reference TRBV7-2 and TRBJ2-2): GAGVSQSPSNKVTEKGKDVELRCDPISGHTALYWYRQSLGQGLEFLIYFQGNSAPDKSGLPSDRFSAERTGGSVSTLTIQRTQQEDSAVYLCASNFRGSGTGELFFGEGSRLTVL.

With respect to this clonotype: A read error may explain this, as a much larger clone is one base away. CDR3: CASSLAVSERGYVQYF. In DNA form, the CDR3 reads TGTGCCAGCAGCTTAGCGGTTTCAGAAAGGGGCTACGTGCAGTACTTC. V usage is TRBV7-6 and J usage is TRBJ2-7, with a tentative D call TRBD1 (5 bases). CDR3 length: 16 amino acids. Germline-derived CDR1 and CDR2 are SGHVS and FNYEAQ.

This chain joins TRBV20-1 and TRBJ2-6, with D perhaps assigned TRBD1 or TRBD2 (6 bases each). V was trimmed by 1 base and J by 0 bases, leaving 13 bases between them. The CDR3 has 17 amino acids. Per the germline V gene, CDR1 is DFQATT and CDR2 is SNEGSKA (reference sequence). The CDR3 region has the DNA TGCAGTGCTAGAGGGGGGGCAGGGCACTCTGGGGCCAACGTCCTGACTTTC. Its protein product is CSARGGAGHSGANVLTF.

For this clonotype: The final CDR3 position lacks the conserved phenylalanine or tryptophan, pointing to a likely read error. The CDR3 DNA reads TGTGCCAGCAGTGAGGCAGGGGAAGAGACCCAGTACCTC. Its translation: CASSEAGEETQYL. V gene TRBV28 combines with J gene TRBJ2-5; the D gene is possibly TRBD1 (6 bases). CDR1 MDHEN and CDR2 SYDVKM come from the germline V gene. V was pared by 5 bases and J by 3 bases, with 10 bases between. The CDR3 runs 13 residues.

This clonotype showed up just a few times. The chain uses TRBV7-3 and TRBJ2-1, with D unresolved. CDR1 and CDR2 (germline): SGHTA, FQGTGA. The CDR3 has 13 amino acids. Trimming removed 6 bases from V and 6 bases from J, with 12 bases in between. CDR3 loop: CASSRGVLNEQFF. CDR3 nucleotide sequence: TGTGCCAGCAGTCGTGGGGTCCTCAATGAGCAGTTCTTC.

V usage is TRBV28 and J usage is TRBJ2-3, with D perhaps TRBD1 or TRBD2 (6 bases each). Germline CDR1 is MDHEN and CDR2 is SYDVKM. The CDR3 loop spans 17 amino acids. Trimming shortened V by 6 bases and J by 5 bases, and 24 bases separated the two germline ends. CDR3 sequence reads: CASRPSGAGSSLDTQYF. The CDR3 DNA reads TGTGCCAGCAGGCCTTCAGGGGCGGGGAGTTCCTTAGATACGCAGTATTTT.

This clonotype was seen a few times. The V call is TRBV24-1, the J call TRBJ2-1; either TRBD1 or TRBD2 may fit D (5 bases each). The germline gives CDR1 KGHDR, CDR2 SFDVKD. The CDR3 contains 17 residues. Deletions cut 4 bases from V and 7 bases from J, with 22 bases between. The CDR3 loop reads CATSEGTVPRGRNEQFF. The CDR3 region has the DNA TGTGCCACCAGTGAAGGGACCGTCCCGAGGGGAAGGAATGAGCAGTTCTTC.

V gene TRBV4-1 combines with J gene TRBJ2-7; a possible D gene is TRBD1 (6 bases). The V end lost 1 base, the J end lost 3 bases, and 13 bases lay between the germline ends. The CDR3 is made up of 15 amino acids. The germline gives CDR1 MGHRA, CDR2 YSYEKL. The CDR3 nucleotides read TGCGCCAGCAGCCAAGCGGACAGCTGGGTCTACGAGCAGTACTTC. Residues: CASSQADSWVYEQYF.

This clonotype was picked up a small number of times. The chain employs TRBV27 and TRBJ1-2; unclear D gene. The germline gives CDR1 MNHEY, CDR2 SMNVEV (reference sequence). V lost 7 bases and J 2 bases, leaving 17 bases between the germline ends. The CDR3 covers 15 residues. CDR3 sequence: CASTPSGEQNYGYTF. The CDR3 DNA reads TGTGCCAGCACCCCGAGTGGGGAACAAAACTATGGCTACACCTTC.

J is TRBJ2-1 and V is TRBV20-1; perhaps TRBD2 as D (6 bases). Trimming shortened V by 3 bases and J by 8 bases, and 14 bases separated the two germline ends. The CDR3 length is 13 residues. The V gene's germline CDR1 is DFQATT and CDR2 SNEGSKA (reference sequence). This CDR3 is CSASLGGEDEQFF. Written as DNA, the CDR3 is TGCAGTGCTAGTCTCGGGGGTGAGGATGAGCAGTTCTTC.

The chain employs TRBV28 and TRBJ1-1; unclear D gene. V lost 2 bases to trimming and J lost 5 bases, with 9 bases between them. CDR3 size: 13 residues. The germline CDR1 and CDR2 sequences are MDHEN and SYDVKM. CDR3 sequence: CASSLGSRTEAFF. CDR3 DNA: TGTGCCAGCAGTTTAGGTTCGCGTACTGAAGCTTTCTTT.

The V gene is TRBV4-1, the J gene TRBJ2-2, with 8 positions matching TRBD2. The CDR3 is made up of 16 amino acids. V shed 5 bases, J shed 1 base, and the junction held 6 bases outside the gene matches. Germline loops: CDR1 MGHRA, CDR2 YSYEKL. CDR3 amino acids: CASSSPGTRNTGELFF. CDR3 sequence (DNA): TGCGCCAGCAGCTCCCCCGGGACTAGGAACACCGGGGAGCTGTTTTTT.

Of note for this clonotype: A single base separates this from a much larger clone, so it may be a read error. This chain connects TRBV28 to TRBJ2-5; no firm D call. V was pared by 3 bases and J by 4 bases, with 18 bases between. This CDR3 spans 16 amino acids. Germline V gives CDR1 MDHEN, CDR2 SYDVKM. The CDR3 nucleotides are TGTGCCAGCAGTTTCAACCCCGAACCCGGTGGAGAGACCCAGTACTTC. Residues: CASSFNPEPGGETQYF.

Worth noting for this clonotype: A much larger clonotype is one base distant, so this may be a read error. V is TRBV10-3 and J is TRBJ2-6, with TRBD1 identical over 8 bases. The CDR3 sequence is 11 residues long. Germline V gene data show CDR1 as ENHRY and CDR2 as SYGVKD. The ends lost 8 bases at V and 13 bases at J; junction bases unmatched: 4. CDR3 DNA sequence: TGTGCCATCTGGACAGGGAAGGTCCTGACTTTC. Its protein is CAIWTGKVLTF.

This clonotype turned up a few times. The gene calls are TRBV10-2 and TRBJ2-6; the D is unclear. The CDR3 totals 22 residues. V was pared by 2 bases and J by 0 bases, with 26 bases between. Germline CDR1 is WSHSY and CDR2 is SAAADI. The CDR3 loop is CASSEPRTSRWWPSSGANVLTF. The CDR3 DNA reads as TGCGCCAGCAGTGAGCCCCGGACCTCGCGTTGGTGGCCATCCTCTGGGGCCAACGTCCTGACTTTC.